One sample yielded the 32 T cell receptor beta chains listed below, sequenced in a study of T-cell memory formation after mild COVID-19 (dated by TCRdb to the early 2020s). Library generation was performed with 5' RACE. The run used an Illumina NovaSeq 6000. The public reads were reprocessed in TCRdb via fastp at Q25 and MiXCR, keeping in-frame beta chains. Records with the same CDR3 protein are collapsed into one entry carrying the most frequent genes and DNA. The sample data list about 470,000 distinct CDR3 sequences, and roughly 18% of these were observed just once. 12% of the sample goes to the ten largest clones. The material sequenced was PBMCs or a T cell subset sorted from them (not recorded which). These receptors all stem from an adult woman who had mild COVID-19 (a few samples of this study predate the infection). The sample titles of this study are shuffled in the database, so cell type and time point are left out; the donor was told from shared clones.

This chain joins TRBV15 and TRBJ2-3; D call uncertain. Germline V CDR1 and CDR2: LNHNV, YYDKDF (reference sequence). Trimming pared 2 bases from V and 2 bases from J, leaving 8 bases between. This CDR3 region has 14 residues. CDR3 protein: CATSRQSPTDTQYF. In DNA, the CDR3 is TGTGCCACCAGCAGACAGAGTCCCACAGATACGCAGTATTTT.

This clonotype was seen a few times. The gene calls are TRBV7-4 and TRBJ1-1; D not certain. The CDR3 has 15 residues. V was clipped by 5 bases and J by 4 bases, with 17 bases between them. Germline V gives CDR1 SGHVT, CDR2 SQSDAQ. The CDR3 bases are TGTGCCAGCAGCGCTGCAAACTACAACTGCACTGAAGCTTTCTTT. As protein: CASSAANYNCTEAFF.

This chain uses TRBV6-5 with TRBJ2-7, with TRBD2 matching 14 bases. V lost 7 bases to trimming and J lost 7 bases; unmatched junction nucleotides: 9. CDR3 length: 15 residues. The germline CDR1 and CDR2 sequences are MNHEY and SVGAGI. The CDR3 nucleotides read TGTGCCAGCACAGGACTAGCGGGAGGAGGAAGGGAGCAGTACTTC. Amino acid sequence: CASTGLAGGGREQYF.

This sequence joins TRBV5-1 and TRBJ2-5; D not certain. The CDR3 consists of 13 residues. CDR1 SGHRS and CDR2 YFSETQ come from the germline V gene. V lost 4 bases to trimming and J lost 7 bases, with 14 bases between them. CDR3 region: CASSDPGKGTQYF. CDR3 bases: TGCGCCAGCAGCGATCCGGGTAAAGGGACCCAGTACTTC.

This clonotype was seen a few times. This chain links TRBV4-3 with TRBJ1-2; 7 bases match TRBD1. With V trimmed by 4 bases and J by 3 bases, 5 bases remained unmatched. Germline loops: CDR1 LGHNA, CDR2 YSLEER. The length of the CDR3 is 14 residues. CDR3 in DNA: TGCGCCAGCAGCCGAATAGGACAGGACTATGGCTACACCTTC. Residues: CASSRIGQDYGYTF.

This clonotype was detected a few times. The V and J genes are TRBV7-3 and TRBJ1-1, with 9 bases that match TRBD1. Losses at the gene ends were 4 bases for V and 7 bases for J; bases not matched to a gene: 7. This CDR3 comprises 14 residues. Germline lookup yields CDR1 SGHTA and CDR2 FQGTGA. This chain's CDR3 is CASSSRDRVGEAFF. The CDR3 bases are TGTGCCAGCAGCTCCCGGGACAGGGTTGGTGAAGCTTTCTTT.

This clonotype was picked up a small number of times. This chain links TRBV9 with TRBJ1-1; TRBD1 is a possible D gene (5 bases). This CDR3 is built from 15 residues. Germline-derived CDR1 and CDR2 are SGDLS and YYNGEE. V was trimmed by 4 bases and J by 1 base, leaving 14 bases between them. In DNA, the CDR3 is TGTGCCAGCAGCACCTATTCAGGGACGAACACTGAAGCTTTCTTT. This translates into CASSTYSGTNTEAFF.

This clonotype was counted at least ten times. This chain links TRBV11-2 with TRBJ1-1; 7 nucleotides agree with TRBD1. The CDR3 extends over 15 amino acids. V shed 5 bases and J 4 bases; nucleotides not matched to a gene: 10. CDR1 is SGHAT, CDR2 FQNNGV, per germline. This CDR3 is CASSPYGQAPTEAFF. The DNA of the CDR3 is TGTGCCAGCAGCCCCTACGGACAGGCCCCCACTGAAGCTTTCTTT.

This clonotype was seen a few times. This chain links TRBV11-2 with TRBJ1-4, with 8 bases aligning to TRBD1. The CDR3 extends over 17 amino acids. Germline loops: CDR1 SGHAT, CDR2 FQNNGV. Trimming cost V 5 bases and J 2 bases; bases outside gene matches: 10. In DNA form, the CDR3 reads TGTGCCAGCAGCCAGAGGATTCGGACAGGGACTAATGAAAAACTGTTTTTT. Amino acid sequence: CASSQRIRTGTNEKLFF.

V gene TRBV2 combines with J gene TRBJ2-3; TRBD2 aligns across 7 bases. The CDR3 has 20 amino acids. CDR1 and CDR2 from the germline V gene are SNHLY and FYNNEI. The V and J ends lost 6 bases and 4 bases, in that order; junction bases with no gene match: 25. The CDR3 bases are TGTGCCAGCAGCGGATATGAATGGTATACAAGCGGGAATCTACCAGATACGCAGTATTTT. It specifies CASSGYEWYTSGNLPDTQYF. Full variable domain (outside the CDR3, taken from reference TRBV2 and TRBJ2-3): EPEVTQTPSHQVTQMGQEVILRCVPISNHLYFYWYRQILGQKVEFLVSFYNNEISEKSEIFDDQFSVERPDGSNFTLKIRSTKLEDSAMYFCASSGYEWYTSGNLPDTQYFGPGTRLTVL.

The chain employs TRBV12-3 or TRBV12-4 and TRBJ2-5, with D possibly being TRBD1 (5 bases). CDR3 size: 14 residues. Between the trimmed V and J ends, which lost 5 bases and 3 bases, there was a span of 13 bases. CDR3 DNA: TGTGCCAGCAGTCTCACGGAAGGGGAAGAGACCCAGTACTTC. As protein: CASSLTEGEETQYF.

The sample holds a few counts of this clonotype. The chain employs TRBV10-3 and TRBJ2-1; 7 bases are a match to TRBD2. Trimming cost V 0 bases and J 7 bases; bases outside gene matches: 9. The germline V gene has CDR1 ENHRY and CDR2 SYGVKD. CDR3 length: 16 residues. The CDR3 DNA reads TGTGCCATCAGTGAGTCGGGACTATCGGCCAAGAATGAGCAGTTCTTC. It specifies CAISESGLSAKNEQFF.

This chain links TRBV27 with TRBJ1-2; the D is unclear. The CDR3 runs 15 residues. The germline gives CDR1 MNHEY, CDR2 SMNVEV (reference sequence). The V gene lost 6 bases and the J gene lost 2 bases, with 16 bases spanning the gap. The DNA for the CDR3 is TGTGCCAGCAGGGATGACGCGTCGGCCAACTATGGCTACACCTTC. It yields the protein CASRDDASANYGYTF.

This clonotype occurred a few times. The rearrangement uses TRBV9 and TRBJ2-7; D tentatively fits TRBD1 or TRBD2 (5 bases each). This CDR3 is built from 13 residues. Germline values: CDR1 SGDLS, CDR2 YYNGEE. Trimming took off 0 bases at V and 5 bases at J, with 9 bases between the two ends. The CDR3 sequence is CASSVGGADEQYF. The CDR3 nucleotides are TGTGCCAGCAGCGTAGGAGGGGCGGACGAGCAGTACTTC.

This sequence joins TRBV12-3 or TRBV12-4 and TRBJ1-3; 9 bases map to TRBD1. With 2 bases clipped from V and 5 bases from J, the junction kept 4 bases outside the gene matches. The CDR3 runs to 15 residues. The CDR3 nucleotides are TGTGCCAGCAGTTTACCCGGGACAGGGCGAAACACCATATATTTT. This gives the protein CASSLPGTGRNTIYF.

This clonotype showed up just a few times. The rearrangement joins TRBV5-5 to TRBJ2-1; D could derive from TRBD1 or TRBD2 (5 bases each). V lost 4 bases and J lost 10, with 21 bases in between. The V gene's germline CDR1 is SGHKS and CDR2 YYEKEE (reference sequence). The CDR3 totals 15 residues. This chain's CDR3 is CASSLRDGYLGEQFF. CDR3 coding DNA: TGTGCCAGCAGCCTAAGGGACGGTTACCTGGGGGAGCAGTTCTTC.

This clonotype was found a few times. The rearrangement joins TRBV4-2 to TRBJ2-7; the D call may be TRBD1 or TRBD2 (5 bases each). V dropped 0 bases and J dropped 3 bases, with 15 bases sitting between them. CDR1 and CDR2 from the germline V gene are LGHNA and YNFKEQ. The CDR3 is made up of 16 amino acids. The CDR3 sequence: CASSQDRGAAHYEQYF. In DNA, the CDR3 is TGTGCCAGCAGCCAAGATCGAGGGGCGGCTCACTACGAGCAGTACTTC.

The V and J genes are TRBV15 and TRBJ2-1; a possible D gene is TRBD1 (5 bases). CDR1 is LNHNV, CDR2 YYDKDF, per germline (reference sequence). The CDR3 loop spans 14 amino acids. V shed 0 bases and J shed 8 bases, with 11 bases lying between them. The CDR3 DNA is TGTGCCACCAGCAGAGATGGCAGGGTCGATGAGCAGTTCTTC. Its protein product is CATSRDGRVDEQFF.

This chain connects TRBV9 to TRBJ2-3; a possible D gene is TRBD1 (5 bases). Between the trimmed V and J ends, which lost 3 bases and 4 bases, there was a span of 12 bases. Germline V gene data show CDR1 as SGDLS and CDR2 as YYNGEE. The CDR3 is 14 amino acids. CDR3 region: CASSESGAADTQYF. The DNA for the CDR3 is TGTGCCAGCAGCGAGAGTGGGGCGGCAGATACGCAGTATTTT.

V and J are TRBV12-3 or TRBV12-4 and TRBJ1-6; 9 nucleotides match TRBD1. V trimming: 5 bases; J trimming: 7 bases; junction bases outside the gene matches: 6. This CDR3 spans 15 amino acids. The chain's CDR3 is CASSTGTGRNSPLHF. Here the CDR3 DNA reads TGTGCCAGCAGTACCGGGACAGGGCGGAATTCACCCCTCCACTTT.

This rearrangement joins TRBV5-4 to TRBJ2-7; TRBD2 is a possible D gene (6 bases). Trimming took 1 base from V and 4 from J, leaving 24 bases between them. The germline CDR1 and CDR2 sequences are SGHNT and YYREEE (reference sequence). This CDR3 region has 18 residues. CDR3 region: CASSLMAGLAWSPYEQYF. The CDR3 bases are TGTGCCAGCAGCTTGATGGCGGGGCTAGCATGGAGTCCGTACGAGCAGTACTTC.

The chain links TRBV10-3 to TRBJ1-5, with 7 positions matching TRBD1. CDR1 and CDR2 from the germline V gene are ENHRY and SYGVKD. This CDR3 is 13 amino acids long. J was trimmed by 9 bases and V by 6 bases; bases with no gene match: 8. The CDR3 loop is CAISTTGRSPQHF. The CDR3 nucleotides read TGTGCCATCAGCACGACAGGGAGATCGCCCCAGCATTTT.

Here the CDR3 reads CASSLGTGGAEGYTF. The CDR3 bases are TGTGCCAGCAGTTTAGGGACAGGGGGCGCGGAAGGCTACACCTTC. The V gene is TRBV6-6, the J gene TRBJ1-2; 12 positions agree with TRBD1. The ends lost 4 bases at V and 8 bases at J; junction bases unmatched: 8. CDR3 length: 15 amino acids. Germline V gene sequence: CDR1 MNHNY, CDR2 SVGAGI (reference sequence).

This chain connects TRBV12-3 or TRBV12-4 to TRBJ2-3; the match to TRBD2 covers 9 bases. This CDR3 is built from 16 residues. The junction had 12 bases not matched to a gene; V was cut back by 5 bases and J by 6 bases. For the CDR3, the DNA is TGTGCCAGCAGTCCTGGGACTAGCCACAGAAAGGATACGCAGTATTTT. It translates to CASSPGTSHRKDTQYF.

The V gene is TRBV7-9, the J gene TRBJ1-1, with 9 positions matching TRBD1. V trimming: 6 bases; J trimming: 4 bases; junction bases outside the gene matches: 6. The CDR3 is made up of 14 amino acids. Germline V gene sequence: CDR1 SEHNR, CDR2 FQNEAQ (reference sequence). CDR3 nucleotide sequence: TGTGCCAGCAGGAGACAGGGGGGCGGCACTGAAGCTTTCTTT. This encodes CASRRQGGGTEAFF.

The sample holds a few counts of this clonotype. V is TRBV6-1 and J is TRBJ2-2, with D perhaps TRBD2 (6 bases). V lost 4 bases, J lost 6 bases, and 12 bases lay in between. The CDR3 totals 14 residues. Germline V lookup: CDR1 MNHNS, CDR2 SASEGT. CDR3 DNA sequence: TGTGCCAGCAGTGGGAGGCTAGCGCCCGGGGAGCTGTTTTTT. Its translation is CASSGRLAPGELFF.

The sample holds a few counts of this clonotype. This sequence joins TRBV7-7 and TRBJ2-1, with 7 nucleotides matching TRBD2. V was clipped by 5 bases and J by 5 bases; unmatched bases: 3. The CDR3 runs to 13 residues. Germline CDR1 and CDR2: SSHAT and FNYEAQ (reference sequence). CDR3 loop: CASSAGLHNEQFF. In nucleotides, the CDR3 is TGTGCCAGCAGCGCGGGACTACACAATGAGCAGTTCTTC.

This clonotype appeared many times. The J gene is TRBJ2-1, the V gene TRBV5-1; 10 bases map to TRBD2. Germline V gives CDR1 SGHRS, CDR2 YFSETQ. V dropped 4 bases and J dropped 5; count of bases not matched to a gene: 3. This CDR3 has 14 amino acids. DNA for the CDR3: TGCGCCAGCAGCCCGGGACTAGCGCACAATGAGCAGTTCTTC. Its protein is CASSPGLAHNEQFF.

The table lists this clonotype with a few counts. The chain is built from TRBV20-1 and TRBJ1-6; D gene unclear. The germline CDR1 and CDR2 sequences are DFQATT and SNEGSKA (reference sequence). This CDR3 has 16 amino acids. Deletions cut 2 bases from V and 0 bases from J, with 11 bases between. The CDR3 region is CSARYLRSSYNSPLHF. The CDR3 DNA reads TGCAGTGCTAGATATCTCCGGAGCTCCTATAATTCACCCCTCCACTTT.

This clonotype has more than one count but fewer than ten. The chain uses TRBV29-1 and TRBJ1-4, with D possibly being TRBD1 (5 bases). Germline CDR1 and CDR2: SQVTM and ANQGSEA. The CDR3 length is 14 residues. Between the trimmed V and J ends, which lost 0 bases and 7 bases, there was a span of 12 bases. The CDR3 reads CSVEEGGKAEKLFF. The CDR3 DNA is TGCAGCGTTGAAGAGGGGGGTAAAGCTGAAAAACTGTTTTTT.

This clonotype was observed a few times. The genes are TRBV7-9 and TRBJ1-5; no definite D call. The CDR3 has 14 amino acids. Germline V gene lookup returns CDR1 SEHNR and CDR2 FQNEAQ (reference sequence). Trimming took 4 bases from V and 0 from J, leaving 7 bases between them. CDR3 coding DNA: TGTGCCAGCAGCTCAGGCTTTAGCAATCAGCCCCAGCATTTT. Its protein product is CASSSGFSNQPQHF.

The chain links TRBV11-2 to TRBJ2-7; 8 bases map to TRBD1. The ends lost 1 base at V and 2 bases at J; junction bases unmatched: 1. Germline V gene data show CDR1 as SGHAT and CDR2 as FQNNGV. This CDR3 contains 14 residues. CDR3 residues: CASSLGGQAYEQYF. CDR3 DNA sequence: TGTGCCAGCAGCTTAGGGGGACAGGCCTACGAGCAGTACTTC.